The rows below give T cell receptor beta chains drawn from one sample of a study of chemoradiotherapy in HPV16-positive cancers. TCRdb keeps only in-frame clones here, not all; method: immunoSEQ multiplex PCR. This sample has 16,000 or so clones; 60% to 85% occur once, and the top ten carry roughly a tenth. This material was acquired from a patient who underwent chemoradiotherapy. All receptors come from a human donor with HPV-associated anogenital cancer. Each CDR3 is given with its conserved first and last residue. Each record gives: V gene, J gene, CDR3 protein.

>TRBV5-1|TRBJ2-7
CASSLDRGYEQYF
>TRBV10-3|TRBJ1-1
CAISERLTEAFF
>TRBV12-5|TRBJ1-1
CASGLVSGIEAFF
>TRBV6-5|TRBJ1-1
CASRRTRDTHTEAFF
>TRBV7-2|TRBJ1-2
CASSPSTGFRTDNYGYTF
>TRBV4-3|TRBJ1-2
CASSQVHAASDGYTF
>TRBV5-1|TRBJ1-1
CASSTGTGVGTEAFF
>TRBV4-2|TRBJ2-7
CASSQDHETYEQYF
>TRBV25-1|TRBJ1-4
CASSEFGRTNEKLFF
>TRBV7-9|TRBJ1-1
CASSLGQGPNEAFF
>TRBV5-5|TRBJ1-2
CASSLDRGGGYGYTF
>TRBV7-8|TRBJ1-1
CASSPWGGDTVFF
>TRBV27|TRBJ1-2
CASTNRERDGYTF
>TRBV28|TRBJ2-1
CASSSGENEQFF
>TRBV5-4|TRBJ1-5
CASSLYGSNQPQHF
>TRBV29-1|TRBJ2-3
CSVEATAPTSTDTQYF
>TRBV7-6|TRBJ2-5
CASSLWGPQETQYF
>TRBV30|TRBJ2-7
CAWRPSWSYEQYF
>TRBV30|TRBJ2-5
CAWSRWPGNQETQYF
>TRBV28|TRBJ2-7
CASSLIGHPTRGYEQYF
>TRBV4-2|TRBJ1-6
CASSQDPSTGRTSPLHF
>TRBV10-3|TRBJ2-7
CAISESNSVRGDYEQYF
>TRBV4-3|TRBJ1-1
CASSQGGRGNTEAFF
>TRBV4-2|TRBJ2-3
CASSRSADTQYF
>TRBV5-4|TRBJ1-2
CASSKQGVFGYTF
>TRBV5-1|TRBJ1-2
CASTRGPSTGDYGYTF
>TRBV9|TRBJ2-7
CASGEGDSYEQYF
>TRBV5-6|TRBJ2-3
CASALGIPDTQYF
>TRBV7-9|TRBJ1-2
CASSLGGGYGYTF
>TRBV6-6|TRBJ2-7
CASRIRTYEQYF
>TRBV10-3|TRBJ1-2
CAISEGTAPNYGYTF
>TRBV5-6|TRBJ1-2
CASSLGQVRTYGYTF
>TRBV5-6|TRBJ2-3
CASVGQVTDTQYF
>TRBV16|TRBJ2-7
CASSHYRSSYEQYF
>TRBV30|TRBJ2-1
CAWSVFSEGQGRYRSSYNEQFF
>TRBV9|TRBJ2-7
CASSRGGTPYEQYF
>TRBV28|TRBJ1-2
CASSSRGRVYGYTF
>TRBV19|TRBJ1-1
CASSRDRRNTEAFF
>TRBV19|TRBJ1-2
CASSTSPGAPNYGYTF
>TRBV9|TRBJ2-2
CASSGDRGSGTGELFF
>TRBV27|TRBJ1-3
CASSPSGNTIYF
>TRBV2|TRBJ1-6
CASSGRQGGSPLHF
>TRBV7-2|TRBJ1-2
CASSLNPGYGYTF
>TRBV28|TRBJ2-7
CASSLGPADTYEQYF
>TRBV29-1|TRBJ1-1
CSGGQVTTEAFF
>TRBV7-2|TRBJ2-3
CASSYLAGMLTDTQYF
>TRBV28|TRBJ2-2
CASSGTGEWELFF
>TRBV7-2|TRBJ1-3
CASSLGQASGNTIYF
>TRBV28|TRBJ2-1
CASRAGGRGQFF
>TRBV7-2|TRBJ1-1
CASSLDRGTEAFF